These T cell receptor beta chains were read from a single sample in a study of identical twins. TCRdb reanalysed the 5' RACE reads using MiXCR and keeps one entry per CDR3 protein. The data show roughly 280,000 distinct CDR3 sequences, with 7.5% to 9.5% seen just once and approximately 7% held by the top ten. This sample was also put to use in a study of yellow fever vaccine responses in identical twins.

The sequenced sample was CD8+ T cells sorted from blood. The receptor set was obtained from a woman younger than 35 in good health. Both conserved end residues are part of each CDR3. D genes are given only for firm matches. Part of the rows lack a size; the others show once, few, many or a class for expanded clones.

>TRBV27|TRBJ2-7|-|once
CASSFGEWPYEQYF
TGTGCCAGCAGTTTCGGGGAGTGGCCCTACGAGCAGTACTTC
>TRBV12-3/TRBV12-4|TRBJ2-2|TRBD2|few
CASSPNPFERERDTGELFF
TGTGCCAGCAGCCCCAACCCCTTTGAGCGGGAAAGGGACACCGGGGAGCTGTTTTTT
>TRBV29-1|TRBJ2-5|TRBD2|-
CSVEVAGEETQYF
TGCAGCGTTGAAGTTGCGGGGGAAGAGACCCAGTACTTC
>TRBV24-1|TRBJ2-1|TRBD1|few
CATSDLEGAAYNEQFF
TGTGCCACCAGTGATTTAGAGGGGGCGGCCTACAATGAGCAGTTCTTC
>TRBV7-8|TRBJ1-2|-|many
CASSPQDRDGYTF
TGTGCCAGCAGCCCCCAGGATAGGGATGGCTACACCTTC
>TRBV4-3|TRBJ2-7|-|few
CASSQDRGTLYEQYF
TGCGCCAGCAGCCAAGATAGGGGGACACTCTACGAGCAGTACTTC
>TRBV9|TRBJ2-1|-|few
CASTSLVGNEQFF
TGTGCGAGCACGTCACTAGTAGGCAATGAGCAGTTCTTC
>TRBV7-2|TRBJ2-7|-|-
CASTPSGEFYEQYF
TGTGCCAGCACCCCCTCGGGGGAGTTCTACGAGCAGTACTTC
>TRBV2|TRBJ2-1|TRBD2|-
CASNQGLDNEQFF
TGTGCCAGCAATCAGGGACTAGATAATGAGCAGTTCTTC
>TRBV6-1|TRBJ2-2|-|many
CASSTAVGTGELFF
TGTGCCAGCAGTACGGCCGTAGGGACCGGGGAGCTGTTTTTT
>TRBV20-1|TRBJ2-3|TRBD1|many
CSADPDRVGADTQYF
TGCAGTGCGGACCCAGACAGGGTTGGAGCAGATACGCAGTATTTT
>TRBV3-1|TRBJ2-4|TRBD1|many
CASSQQGQGFAKNIQYF
TGTGCCAGCAGCCAGCAGGGACAGGGATTTGCCAAAAACATTCAGTACTTC
>TRBV24-1|TRBJ2-2|-|many
CATSHLGPGELFF
TGTGCCACCAGTCATCTCGGCCCCGGGGAGCTGTTTTTT
>TRBV19|TRBJ1-1|TRBD1|-
CASSPGQGRTEAFF
TGTGCCAGTAGTCCCGGACAGGGGAGGACTGAAGCTTTCTTT
>TRBV5-1|TRBJ1-2|-|few
CASLWRGKLYGYTF
TGCGCCAGCTTGTGGAGGGGGAAACTCTATGGCTACACCTTC
>TRBV15|TRBJ2-6|-|many
CATSGEPAISGANVLTF
TGTGCCACCAGCGGTGAACCAGCTATCTCTGGGGCCAACGTCCTGACTTTC
>TRBV9|TRBJ2-5|TRBD1|few
CASSGGTGWGQETQYF
TGTGCCAGCAGCGGAGGGACAGGGTGGGGACAAGAGACCCAGTACTTC
>TRBV5-1|TRBJ2-1|TRBD2|-
CASSPVGLAGVGGEQFF
TGCGCCAGCAGCCCAGTCGGGCTAGCGGGGGTTGGTGGTGAGCAGTTCTTC
>TRBV29-1|TRBJ2-7|TRBD1|many
CSVTGESYEQYF
TGCAGCGTGACAGGGGAGTCCTACGAGCAGTACTTC
>TRBV2|TRBJ2-1|-|few
CASRDSPGTGRYNEQFF
TGTGCCAGCAGGGACAGCCCTGGGACGGGGCGCTACAATGAGCAGTTCTTC
>TRBV28|TRBJ2-3|-|-
CASSFGRGVGGSTDTQYF
TGTGCCAGCAGTTTTGGGAGAGGGGTTGGTGGAAGCACAGATACGCAGTATTTT
>TRBV7-8|TRBJ2-7|-|many
CASSLVARDRLTF
TGTGCCAGCAGCTTAGTTGCCAGGGACCGTCTTACTTTC
>TRBV12-3/TRBV12-4|TRBJ1-5|TRBD1|-
CASSYRGSNQPQHF
TGTGCCAGCAGTTACAGGGGGAGCAATCAGCCCCAGCATTTT
>TRBV7-2|TRBJ2-7|TRBD2|many
CASSEGLAETYEQYF
TGTGCCAGCAGCGAGGGACTAGCGGAAACCTACGAGCAGTACTTC
>TRBV7-9|TRBJ2-7|-|few
CASSPSGRSYEQYF
TGTGCCAGCAGCCCATCAGGCAGATCCTACGAGCAGTACTTC
>TRBV4-3|TRBJ2-1|TRBD2|many
CASSQALAGDNEQFF
TGCGCCAGCAGCCAAGCCCTAGCGGGGGACAATGAGCAGTTCTTC
>TRBV5-1|TRBJ2-1|TRBD2|-
CASSYFTGTSYEQFF
TGCGCCAGCAGTTATTTCACCGGGACTAGTTATGAGCAGTTCTTC
>TRBV18|TRBJ2-7|TRBD2|many
CASSPPSGAYEQYF
TGTGCCAGCTCACCACCTAGCGGGGCCTACGAGCAGTACTTC
>TRBV7-9|TRBJ2-3|-|few
CASNILGGEDTDTQYF
TGTGCCAGCAATATACTAGGCGGGGAGGACACAGATACGCAGTATTTT
>TRBV27|TRBJ2-7|-|many
CASSLGTYYEQYF
TGTGCCAGCAGTTTAGGGACATACTACGAGCAGTACTTC
>TRBV11-2|TRBJ2-1|-|-
CASSPRRAGARNEQFF
TGTGCCAGCAGCCCGAGGCGGGCGGGGGCAAGGAATGAGCAGTTCTTC
>TRBV4-1|TRBJ2-3|TRBD2|-
CASSPRTSGSTDTQYF
TGCGCCAGCAGCCCCCGGACTAGCGGGAGCACAGATACGCAGTATTTT
>TRBV7-9|TRBJ2-6|-|-
CASQRSGRGSGANVLTF
TGTGCCAGCCAGCGGTCGGGAAGGGGCTCTGGGGCCAACGTCCTGACTTTC
>TRBV20-1|TRBJ2-5|-|few
CSARDVGGDTQYF
TGCAGTGCTAGAGATGTGGGTGGGGACACCCAGTACTTC
>TRBV5-6|TRBJ2-1|-|-
CASSLAPNNPEQFF
TGTGCCAGCAGCTTGGCCCCAAACAACCCTGAGCAGTTCTTC
>TRBV24-1|TRBJ2-1|-|many
CATSALPGTEQFF
TGTGCCACCAGTGCCCTCCCCGGGACAGAGCAGTTCTTC
>TRBV5-4|TRBJ2-3|TRBD2|once
CASTWLGGVPDTQYF
TGTGCCAGCACCTGGTTGGGAGGGGTCCCAGATACGCAGTATTTT
>TRBV6-5|TRBJ2-3|TRBD1|-
CASSYSTGGGPTDTQYF
TGTGCCAGCAGTTACTCGACAGGGGGAGGGCCGACAGATACGCAGTATTTT
>TRBV7-9|TRBJ2-5|TRBD2|many
CASRRTSDTKGETQYF
TGTGCCAGCAGGCGTACTAGCGATACTAAGGGAGAGACCCAGTACTTC
>TRBV12-3/TRBV12-4|TRBJ2-1|TRBD2|many
CASSTSGGHNEQFF
TGTGCCAGCAGTACTAGCGGGGGTCACAATGAGCAGTTCTTC
>TRBV7-9|TRBJ2-1|TRBD2|-
CASRKAGGYNEQFF
TGTGCCAGCAGAAAAGCGGGGGGCTACAATGAGCAGTTCTTC
>TRBV3-1|TRBJ2-7|TRBD1|-
CASSQRLGTGYEQYF
TGTGCCAGCAGCCAACGTTTGGGGACAGGTTACGAGCAGTACTTC
>TRBV6-2/TRBV6-3|TRBJ2-7|TRBD1|-
CASSYSRGQLFDEQYF
TGTGCCAGCAGTTACTCGAGGGGACAGCTGTTTGACGAGCAGTACTTC
>TRBV4-1|TRBJ2-1|-|many
CASSQDTHEQFF
TGCGCCAGCAGCCAAGATACGCATGAGCAGTTCTTC
>TRBV7-2|TRBJ1-1|-|few
CASSPPASNTEAFF
TGTGCCAGCAGCCCCCCAGCCTCGAACACTGAAGCTTTCTTT
>TRBV11-2|TRBJ2-1|-|many
CASSTRTSSSYNEQFF
TGTGCCAGCAGCACCCGGACGAGTTCCTCCTACAATGAGCAGTTCTTC
>TRBV6-5|TRBJ2-5|-|-
CASSYMFGGETQYF
TGTGCCAGCAGTTACATGTTTGGGGGAGAGACCCAGTACTTC
>TRBV10-1|TRBJ2-7|-|-
CASSPDNPYEQYF
TGCGCCAGCAGTCCGGACAATCCCTACGAGCAGTACTTC
>TRBV4-3|TRBJ1-2|-|few
CASSQDHTLNYGYTF
TGCGCCAGCAGCCAAGATCACACCCTTAACTATGGCTACACCTTC
>TRBV20-1|TRBJ2-5|-|many
CSARDLGLAGQETQYF
TGCAGTGCTAGAGATCTCGGTCTCGCGGGCCAAGAGACCCAGTACTTC
>TRBV24-1|TRBJ2-2|-|-
CATSDSTHMIGELFF
TGTGCCACCAGTGATTCCACACATATGATCGGGGAGCTGTTTTTT
>TRBV29-1|TRBJ2-7|TRBD2|many
CSVFSGSLSYEQYF
TGCAGCGTCTTTAGCGGGAGTTTATCCTACGAGCAGTACTTC
>TRBV3-1|TRBJ1-2|TRBD1|few
CASSQDLGTVYGYTF
TGTGCCAGCAGCCAAGATCTGGGGACAGTCTATGGCTACACCTTC
>TRBV5-6|TRBJ2-5|TRBD2|few
CASSLANGGSMQETQYF
TGTGCCAGCAGCTTGGCCAACGGGGGGTCGATGCAAGAGACCCAGTACTTC
>TRBV5-1|TRBJ2-5|-|many
CASSLVWDRPQETQYF
TGCGCCAGCAGCTTGGTCTGGGATCGGCCCCAAGAGACCCAGTACTTC